The 5 T cell receptor beta chains reported below all come from one sample, sequenced in a study of T-cell reconstitution after alpha-beta-depleted transplantation in children. Unique molecular identifiers featured in how the TCRbeta library was prepared. TCRdb re-called the PCR reads through MiXCR, storing one row per CDR3 protein. Of about 110,000 distinct CDR3 sequences detected, 5% to 8% appear once; the ten largest clones hold 20% to 25%. Sequenced here: PBMCs, mostly from graft donor cells, sampled 360 days after TCRalphabeta/CD19-depleted stem cell transplant. Every receptor here comes from a male patient between 2 and 10 years old who had a stem cell transplant for acute lymphoblastic leukemia, so the T cells may come from the graft donor.

Note on this clonotype: This may come from a read error, since a much larger clone is one base off. CDR3 DNA: TGCGGTGCTTCAAGGGGGCTAGGTGAAAAACTGTTTTTT. Its translation: CGASRGLGEKLFF. V gene TRBV20-1 combines with J gene TRBJ1-4; 7 positions agree with TRBD1. Germline-derived CDR1 and CDR2 are DFQATT and SNEGSKA (reference sequence). The CDR3 consists of 13 residues.

Only one count was recorded for this clonotype. A single base separates this from a much larger clone, so it may be a read error. The rearrangement links TRBV27 to TRBJ2-7; D is perhaps TRBD2 (7 bases). The CDR3 extends over 14 amino acids. CDR1 MNHEY and CDR2 SMNVEV come from the germline V gene (reference sequence). The CDR3 coding sequence is TGTCCCACCGCCTTTGGGGGGGGCCTTTACGAGCAGTACTTC. As protein: CPTAFGGGLYEQYF.

This clonotype appeared many times. The chain joins TRBV6-1 to TRBJ2-6; no clear D. CDR3 length: 15 amino acids. V was clipped by 5 bases and J by 0 bases, with 8 bases between them. The germline V gene encodes CDR1 MNHNS and CDR2 SASEGT. The CDR3 spells CASSLAFSGANVLTF. The CDR3 coding sequence is TGTGCCAGCAGTTTAGCCTTCTCTGGGGCCAACGTCCTGACTTTC.

This clonotype was counted at least ten times. The chain uses TRBV21-1 and TRBJ2-1. TRBV21-1 is reported as a pseudogene. The CDR3 has 15 residues. The CDR3 spells CASSTGSDDYNEQFF. CDR3 DNA: TGTGCCAGCAGCACAGGGTCCGACGACTACAATGAGCAGTTCTTC.

This clonotype was seen at least ten times. The chain joins TRBV7-2 to TRBJ2-3; 13 bases are a match to TRBD2. The V segment lost 5 bases and the J segment 6 bases; nucleotides outside the gene matches: 8. CDR1 is SGHTA and CDR2 is FQGNSA in the germline V gene. The CDR3 is made up of 16 amino acids. The chain's CDR3 is CASSVLAGGRFDTQYF. The CDR3 bases are TGTGCCAGCAGCGTACTAGCGGGGGGGCGTTTTGATACGCAGTATTTT.